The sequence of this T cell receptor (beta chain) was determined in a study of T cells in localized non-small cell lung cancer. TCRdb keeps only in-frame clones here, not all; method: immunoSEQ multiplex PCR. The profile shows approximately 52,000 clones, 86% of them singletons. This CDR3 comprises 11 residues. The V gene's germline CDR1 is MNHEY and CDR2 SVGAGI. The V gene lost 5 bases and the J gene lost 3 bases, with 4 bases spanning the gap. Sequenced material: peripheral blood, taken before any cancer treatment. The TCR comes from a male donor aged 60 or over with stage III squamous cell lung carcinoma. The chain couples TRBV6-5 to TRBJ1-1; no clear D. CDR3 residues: CASSQDTEAFF. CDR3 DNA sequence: TGTGCCAGCAGTCAGGACACTGAAGCTTTCTTT.